The entry below gives a single TCR beta chain sequence along with its context. This specimen belongs to a study of blood T cell repertoires in COVID-19. Overall study context: The samples span acute and convalescent COVID-19 from the United States, Italy and Spain.

Trimming removed 4 bases from V and 1 base from J, with 12 bases in between. Germline values: CDR1 SGHVS, CDR2 FQNEAQ. CDR3 length: 15 amino acids. Source study methods: The assay estimated nucleated cells by amplifying reference gene primers. TCRdb's table, derived via immunoSEQ multiplex PCR, lists solely in-frame clones and lacks some. V, J and clone size derive from that table, while D and trimming were established from the DNA sequence. Of under 300,000 clones in the sample, around 91% were seen once. Seattle's cohort entered during active infection and was followed longitudinally. The TCR originated in a woman aged 55-75 years with COVID-19, enrolled during active disease. The chain carries TRBV7-8 and TRBJ2-3; D gene uncertain. Sequencing was done on a sample of peripheral blood. The CDR3 sequence: CASSYRLDGTDTQYF. The CDR3 nucleotides read TGTGCCAGCAGCTACCGACTTGACGGCACAGATACGCAGTATTTT.